This T cell receptor (beta chain) was retrieved from a study of shared clonotypes between healthy human individuals. Findings and limits, study-wide: Richness estimates generally favored naive over memory subsets.

CD45RO-negative cells were positively selected for CCR7, leaving out terminally differentiated effector memory CD45RA+ cells. In the case of this clone: As yet, its antigen is unknown.

Germline loops: CDR1 SGHDN, CDR2 FVKESK. Trimming left V 0 bases short and J 5 bases short, with 12 bases between. The CDR3 runs 15 residues. Clones were sequenced by immunoSEQ multiplex PCR, and TCRdb holds only the in-frame ones, with some missing. Found here are millions of clones, about 92% of them singletons; the top ten hold about 1.5%. This TCR was sampled from a man aged 18 to 30 in good health. Some clones in this sample may be carry-over from other donors' samples. This chain links TRBV14 with TRBJ2-3; D possibly matches TRBD1 or TRBD2 (5 bases each). Specimen: naive CD8+ T cells from PBMCs. DNA of the CDR3: TGTGCCAGCAGCCAAGATTGGGGGTTCGGAGATACGCAGTATTTT. This translates into CASSQDWGFGDTQYF.